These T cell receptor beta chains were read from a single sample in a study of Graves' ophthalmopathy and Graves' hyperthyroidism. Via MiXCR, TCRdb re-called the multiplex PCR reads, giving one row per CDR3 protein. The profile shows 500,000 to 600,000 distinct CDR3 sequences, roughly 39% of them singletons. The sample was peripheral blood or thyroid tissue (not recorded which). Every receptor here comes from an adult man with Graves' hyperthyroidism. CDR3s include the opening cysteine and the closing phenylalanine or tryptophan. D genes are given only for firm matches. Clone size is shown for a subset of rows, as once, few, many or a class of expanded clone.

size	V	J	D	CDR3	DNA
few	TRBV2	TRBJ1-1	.	CASSNPLWNTEAFF	TGTGCCAGCAGTAACCCCTTGTGGAACACTGAAGCTTTCTTT
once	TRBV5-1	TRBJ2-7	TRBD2	CASSHTPSGIYEQYF	TGCGCCAGCAGCCACACACCTAGCGGGATCTACGAGCAGTACTTC
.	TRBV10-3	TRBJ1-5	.	CAWSDVSNQPQHF	TGTGCCTGGAGTGATGTTAGCAATCAGCCCCAGCATTTT
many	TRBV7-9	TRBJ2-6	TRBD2	CASSLARGRAGANVLTF	TGTGCCAGCAGCTTAGCACGGGGGAGGGCTGGGGCCAACGTCCTGACTTTC
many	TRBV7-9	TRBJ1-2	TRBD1	CASSSQGIVYTF	TGTGCCAGCAGCTCACAGGGGATAGTCTACACCTTC
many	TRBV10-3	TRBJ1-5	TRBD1	CAIRGQGNNQPQHF	TGTGCCATCAGGGGACAGGGGAACAATCAGCCCCAGCATTTT
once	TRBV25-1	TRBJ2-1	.	CASSVPGDNEQFF	TGTGCCAGCAGTGTACCGGGGGACAATGAGCAGTTCTTC
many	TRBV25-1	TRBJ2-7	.	CATSGPAAYEQYF	TGTGCCACCTCCGGCCCCGCAGCCTACGAGCAGTACTTC
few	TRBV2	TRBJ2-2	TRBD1	CASKADRGGTGELFF	TGTGCCAGCAAGGCAGACAGGGGCGGCACCGGGGAGCTGTTTTTT
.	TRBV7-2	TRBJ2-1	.	CASSLDYHEQFF	TGTGCCAGCAGCTTGGACTACCATGAGCAGTTCTTC
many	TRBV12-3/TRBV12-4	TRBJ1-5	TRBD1	CASSFGTGHSNQPQHF	TGTGCCAGCAGTTTCGGGACAGGGCATAGCAATCAGCCCCAGCATTTT
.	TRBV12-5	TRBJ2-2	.	CASGLVTAPNTGELFF	TGTGCTAGTGGTTTGGTAACAGCTCCGAACACCGGGGAGCTGTTTTTT
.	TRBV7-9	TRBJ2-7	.	CASSSTNTYEQYF	TGTGCCAGCAGCTCAACAAACACCTACGAACAGTACTTC
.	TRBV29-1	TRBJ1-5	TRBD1	CSVLGQGDQPQHF	TGCAGCGTTCTGGGACAGGGTGACCAGCCCCAGCATTTT
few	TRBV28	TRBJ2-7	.	CASSSEGGHGYEQYF	TGTGCCAGCAGTTCCGAAGGTGGACACGGCTACGAGCAGTACTTC
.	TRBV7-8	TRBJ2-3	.	CASSTYRIGTDTQYF	TGTGCCAGCAGCACCTACCGGATAGGCACAGATACGCAGTATTTT
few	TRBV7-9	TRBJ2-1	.	CASSLDNNEQFF	TGTGCCAGCAGCTTAGATAACAATGAGCAGTTCTTC
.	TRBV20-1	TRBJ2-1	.	CSAEKPYNEQFF	TGCAGTGCGGAAAAACCCTACAATGAGCAGTTCTTC
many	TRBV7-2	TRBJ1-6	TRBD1	CASSWGQPNSPLHF	TGTGCCAGCAGCTGGGGACAGCCTAATTCACCCCTCCACTTT
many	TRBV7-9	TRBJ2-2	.	CASSGRGSFGELFF	TGTGCCAGCAGCGGACGGGGAAGCTTTGGGGAGCTGTTTTTT
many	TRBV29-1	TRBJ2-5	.	CSVLSGSATQYF	TGCAGCGTTTTGTCGGGGTCTGCGACCCAGTACTTC
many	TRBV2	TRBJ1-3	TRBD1	CASSGPPDRVAGNTIYF	TGTGCCAGCAGTGGTCCGCCGGACAGGGTGGCTGGAAACACCATATATTTT
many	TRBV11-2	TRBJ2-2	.	CATLVVGGGELFF	TGTGCCACCCTCGTTGTGGGAGGCGGGGAGCTGTTTTTT
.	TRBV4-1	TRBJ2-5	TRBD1	CASSQATGGGETQYF	TGCGCCAGCAGCCAAGCGACAGGGGGCGGGGAGACCCAGTACTTC
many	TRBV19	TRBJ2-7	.	CASSMPGFEQYF	TGTGCCAGTAGTATGCCGGGTTTCGAGCAGTACTTC
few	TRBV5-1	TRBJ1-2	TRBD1	CASNPSTGAIYGYTF	TGCGCCAGCAACCCATCAACAGGGGCAATCTATGGCTACACCTTC
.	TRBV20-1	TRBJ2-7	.	CSASGGYNEQYF	TGCAGTGCTAGCGGGGGCTACAATGAGCAGTACTTC